The 5 T cell receptor beta chains below all came from one sample that was sequenced in a study of T cells in Graves' hyperthyroidism and ophthalmopathy. TCR beta CDR3 regions were amplified from RNA transcripts. First-round RT-PCR with HTBI primers amplified the TCR CDR3 region. TCRdb reprocessed the multiplex PCR reads with MiXCR, giving one entry per CDR3 protein. In the table there are some 270,000 distinct CDR3 sequences, approximately 14% of which are singletons. The sample taken for sequencing was blood. Receptors were obtained from a woman aged 40-49 years with Graves' hyperthyroidism.

This clonotype was picked up many times. This chain joins TRBV30 and TRBJ1-1; 7 nucleotides line up with TRBD1. Trimming removed 2 bases from V and 2 bases from J; junction bases left unmatched: 8. Germline V CDR1 and CDR2: GTSNPN, SVGIG (reference sequence). The CDR3 spans 15 residues. CDR3 region: CAWSKTGAGNTEAFF. CDR3 nucleotides: TGTGCCTGGAGTAAAACAGGGGCGGGAAACACTGAAGCTTTCTTT.

In this sample, this clonotype turned up many times. The chain recombines TRBV28 with TRBJ2-7; TRBD1 matches at 9 bases. With 5 bases clipped from V and 0 bases from J, the junction kept 8 bases outside the gene matches. Germline lookup yields CDR1 MDHEN and CDR2 SYDVKM. This CDR3 is built from 16 residues. The DNA for the CDR3 is TGTGCCAGCAGTCCCAGAACGACAGGGGGCTCCTACGAGCAGTACTTC. Encoded protein: CASSPRTTGGSYEQYF.

The CDR3 here is CASSFRVLIRSNQPQHF. In nucleotides, the CDR3 is TGTGCCAGCAGTTTCAGGGTACTAATTCGAAGCAATCAGCCCCAGCATTTT. The V gene is TRBV28, the J gene TRBJ1-5, with D possibly being TRBD1 (5 bases). Trimming removed 3 bases from V and 1 base from J, with 16 bases in between. Germline assignment: CDR1 MDHEN and CDR2 SYDVKM. The CDR3 extends over 17 amino acids.

This clonotype has at least ten counts. The CDR3 reads CASSFGLGGYTF. The CDR3 bases are TGTGCCAGCAGTTTCGGTCTCGGCGGCTACACCTTC. The chain combines TRBV12-3 or TRBV12-4 with TRBJ1-2; no clear D gene. The CDR3 loop spans 12 amino acids. With 3 bases removed from V and 8 bases from J, the gap between germline ends came to 10 bases.

Notes on this clonotype: A much bigger clone sits one base away, suggesting this may be a read error. This rearrangement joins TRBV28 to TRBJ2-1, with 10 bases identical to TRBD2. V was pared by 6 bases and J by 6 bases, with 5 bases of the junction left unmatched. Germline CDR1 is MDHEN and CDR2 is SYDVKM. CDR3 size: 14 residues. The CDR3 nucleotides read TGTGCCAGCAGCAGAAGCGGGAGGGGCAATGAGCAGTTCTTC. Translating gives CASSRSGRGNEQFF.